This T cell receptor beta chain comes out of a study of cytomegalovirus exposure and HLA in healthy donors. Study-wide results and limits: Sequencing depth roughly uniform across donors was assumed in presence/absence analyses. Listed as cytomegalovirus-associated were 164 TCR beta chains.

Regarding this clone: Antigen: not known.

The V gene's germline CDR1 is LGHNA and CDR2 YNFKEQ. This CDR3 spans 20 amino acids. Trimming removed 0 bases from V and 0 bases from J; junction bases left unmatched: 11. PCR was performed using 60 Vbeta and 13 Jbeta primers. Data came from immunoSEQ multiplex PCR; TCRdb stores just in-frame clones and leaves some out. The sample lists over 100,000 clones; around 70% were seen once. The source is a male donor in good health and CMV-seronegative. The gene calls are TRBV4-2 and TRBJ2-2; 9 bases are a match to TRBD2. The source material was PBMCs. CDR3 residues: CASSQDHQGSGGANTGELFF. The CDR3 DNA reads as TGTGCCAGCAGCCAAGATCACCAGGGTAGCGGGGGAGCGAACACCGGGGAGCTGTTTTTT.